This TCR beta chain was profiled in a study of preoperative IRX-2 immunotherapy in early breast cancer (dated by TCRdb to the late 2010s). CDR1 and CDR2 were assigned from the germline V gene as MNHGY and SAAAGT. The CDR3, from cysteine to phenylalanine, totals 18 residues. The entry retains the CDR3 DNA only, 54 bases that are in frame from base 1. Trimmed from V: 4 bases; trimmed from J: 1 base; junction bases lacking a gene match: 12. As concerns this clone: Its antigen specificity is not known. There are no base qualities to consult, and no much larger clone falls within one base.

In the paper's terms, the treatment or condition label means: preoperative locoregional IRX-2 cytokine immunotherapy. The samples were obtained from a phase Ib study that tested preoperative, locoregional IRX-2 cytokine immunotherapy designed to prime immune responses. The donors were early-stage breast cancer patients who were given IRX-2 prior to surgery. Library preparation employed the immunoSEQ multiplex PCR assay. TCRdb obtained this table from immuneACCESS and retained in-frame rearrangements with V and J assigned. These tables miss some clones; where compared with another copy, unresolved V genes account for less than half of the shortfall, and the remainder is unexplained. The sample table contains 34,000 or so clones; only one count was recorded for roughly four fifths of them. Of the sample, around 2.3% falls within the top ten clones.

The chain employs TRBV6-8 and TRBJ1-3, and TRBD1 matches 8 of the central bases. Sequencing was performed on lymph node tissue, taken from a patient treated with IRX-2 immunotherapy. This receptor was identified in a human donor with breast cancer. The CDR3 amino acid sequence is: CASSSLPGQGDSGNTIYF. The DNA sequence reads TGTGCCAGCAGTTCCTTACCCGGACAGGGAGATTCTGGAAACACCATATATTTT.